A single sample is the source of the 28 T cell receptor beta chains below, sequenced in a study of T cells expressing NK-cell markers. TCRdb reanalyzed the 5' RACE reads, giving one entry per CDR3 protein sequence and no DNA. Here the sample table reports roughly 380,000 distinct CDR3 sequences. The sequencing input was blood T cells: a sorted CD56 or NKG2C T cell subset, CD4+ or CD8+ T cells, or bulk PBMC T cells (not recorded which). The receptors were gathered from a man aged 18-75 years in good health.

The chain joins TRBV20-1 to TRBJ2-2; TCRdb's D call of TRBD1 is untestable without DNA. This CDR3 has 14 residues. The germline V gene has CDR1 DFQATT and CDR2 SNEGSKA (reference sequence). The CDR3 reads CSARVGSRTGELFF.

The chain uses TRBV2 and TRBJ2-7; TCRdb indicates TRBD1, and absent DNA this call remains unverified. The CDR3 is 15 residues long. Germline V gene data show CDR1 as SNHLY and CDR2 as FYNNEI. This CDR3 is CATATARGGRNEQYF.

Here the CDR3 reads CATSFYYRSGELFF. The V and J genes are TRBV7-2 and TRBJ2-2; TCRdb's D call of TRBD2 is untestable without DNA. The germline V gene encodes CDR1 SGHTA and CDR2 FQGNSA. The length of the CDR3 is 14 residues.

V and J are TRBV27 and TRBJ2-2; as DNA is missing, the TRBD1 call by TCRdb cannot be tested. The CDR3 loop spans 20 amino acids. Germline V CDR1 and CDR2: MNHEY, SMNVEV (reference sequence). Here the CDR3 reads CASSLGVRKTGGSDTGELFF.

The V gene is TRBV20-1, the J gene TRBJ1-1; TCRdb returns TRBD1, unconfirmable since there is no DNA. Germline V CDR1 and CDR2: DFQATT, SNEGSKA (reference sequence). This CDR3 has 14 residues. The CDR3: CSARTRTEAAEAFF.

This chain links TRBV6-1 with TRBJ1-1. The CDR3 extends over 15 amino acids. CDR1 is MNHNS, CDR2 SASEGT, per germline. CDR3 sequence: CASRGSAPMNTEAFF.

The rearrangement links TRBV2 to TRBJ2-2; TCRdb picks TRBD1, but there is no DNA to check that call. The germline V gene has CDR1 SNHLY and CDR2 FYNNEI. The CDR3 extends over 15 amino acids. The CDR3 spells CASSRQGLETGELFF.

V and J are TRBV6-1 and TRBJ2-3; TCRdb indicates TRBD2, and absent DNA this call remains unverified. This CDR3 contains 14 residues. CDR1 is MNHNS, CDR2 SASEGT, per germline. This CDR3 is CASLPGLSTDTQYF.

The chain has TRBV27 and TRBJ2-1; checking the TCRdb D call of TRBD1 is not possible without DNA. This CDR3 is 15 amino acids long. The germline gives CDR1 MNHEY, CDR2 SMNVEV (reference sequence). The CDR3 spells CASSPRGVLYNEQFF.

The V call is TRBV7-2, the J call TRBJ2-7; the TRBD1 assignment by TCRdb is unverifiable without DNA. Germline loops: CDR1 SGHTA, CDR2 FQGNSA. CDR3 length: 15 amino acids. The CDR3 loop reads CASSPTPGGTYEQYF.

The V gene is TRBV20-1, the J gene TRBJ1-1. Germline values: CDR1 DFQATT, CDR2 SNEGSKA (reference sequence). CDR3 length: 15 amino acids. The CDR3 loop reads CSARRSSTLNTEAFF.

This sequence joins TRBV6-5 and TRBJ1-1; lacking DNA, the TRBD1 call made by TCRdb goes unchecked. From germline, CDR1 is MNHEY and CDR2 SVGAGI. The CDR3 sequence is 18 residues long. CDR3 region: CASSYSAGGAGGFTEAFF.

This CDR3 is CASMEGQINYGYTF. The J gene is TRBJ1-2, the V gene TRBV21-1. TRBV21-1 is tagged as a pseudogene. There are 14 residues in the CDR3.

The chain couples TRBV18 to TRBJ1-1. The CDR3 is 13 amino acids. CDR1 is KGHSH, CDR2 LQKENI, per germline. The CDR3 loop is CASSPPHTYAAFF.

The chain carries TRBV3-1 and TRBJ1-1. Germline V CDR1 and CDR2: LGHDT, YNNKEL (reference sequence). The CDR3 covers 16 residues. CDR3 protein: CASSPSLGQLNTEAFF. The full variable domain, in which reference TRBV3-1 and TRBJ1-1 provide the parts outside the CDR3, is DTAVSQTPKYLVTQMGNDKSIKCEQNLGHDTMYWYKQDSKKFLKIMFSYNNKELIINETVPNRFSPKSPDKAHLNLHINSLELGDSAVYFCASSPSLGQLNTEAFFGQGTRLTVV.

V usage is TRBV5-4 and J usage is TRBJ2-1; TCRdb's D gene call, TRBD1, goes unchecked for lack of DNA. Germline CDR1 is SGHNT and CDR2 is YYREEE (reference sequence). This CDR3 has 14 residues. This chain's CDR3 is CASRAGGEYNEQFF. Full variable domain (remainder filled in from reference TRBV5-4 and TRBJ2-1): ETGVTQSPTHLIKTRGQQVTLRCSSQSGHNTVSWYQQALGQGPQFIFQYYREEENGRGNFPPRFSGLQFPNYSSELNVNALELDDSALYLCASRAGGEYNEQFFGPGTRLTVL.

The rearrangement uses TRBV4-2 and TRBJ2-7; the TCRdb D gene call, TRBD1, has no DNA to confirm it. CDR1 is LGHNA, CDR2 YNFKEQ, per germline. The CDR3 loop spans 15 amino acids. CDR3 sequence: CASSLGTGEGYEQYF.

The CDR3 here is CASSWVIAGGQGPQHF. The J gene is TRBJ1-5, the V gene TRBV28; TCRdb lists TRBD1, though no DNA is available to test this call. The CDR3 is 16 residues long. Germline V gene lookup returns CDR1 MDHEN and CDR2 SYDVKM. Complete variable domain (other parts from reference TRBV28 and TRBJ1-5): DVKVTQSSRYLVKRTGEKVFLECVQDMDHENMFWYRQDPGLGLRLIYFSYDVKMKEKGDIPEGYSVSREKKERFSLILESASTNQTSMYLCASSWVIAGGQGPQHFGDGTRLSIL.

The J gene is TRBJ1-6, the V gene TRBV11-2; the D gene TCRdb calls, TRBD1, cannot be checked with no DNA. The CDR3 length is 14 residues. The germline V gene has CDR1 SGHAT and CDR2 FQNNGV. The CDR3 region is CASSSTGTLVALHF. Using reference TRBV11-2 and TRBJ1-6 for the parts outside the CDR3, the full variable domain is EAGVAQSPRYKIIEKRQSVAFWCNPISGHATLYWYQQILGQGPKLLIQFQNNGVVDDSQLPKDRFSAERLKGVDSTLKIQPAKLEDSAVYLCASSSTGTLVALHFGNGTRLTVT.

This sequence joins TRBV7-9 and TRBJ2-2; TCRdb indicates TRBD1, and absent DNA this call remains unverified. CDR1 is SEHNR, CDR2 FQNEAQ, per germline (reference sequence). The CDR3 spans 16 residues. CDR3 sequence: CASSLKQGVNTGELFF. Combining the CDR3 with reference TRBV7-9 and TRBJ2-2 gives the whole variable domain DTGVSQNPRHKITKRGQNVTFRCDPISEHNRLYWYRQTLGQGPEFLTYFQNEAQLEKSRLLSDRFSAERPKGSFSTLEIQRTEQGDSAMYLCASSLKQGVNTGELFFGEGSRLTVL.

This sequence joins TRBV3-1 and TRBJ2-7; TCRdb gives TRBD2 as the D gene, but with no DNA this cannot be confirmed. There are 14 residues in the CDR3. CDR1 and CDR2 from the germline V gene are LGHDT and YNNKEL (reference sequence). This chain's CDR3 is CASSRSGGAYEQYF.

The chain uses TRBV12-3 or TRBV12-4 and TRBJ1-2; the TCRdb call, TRBD1, lacks DNA for checking. The CDR3 is 14 residues long. The CDR3 reads CASSLVRGASGYTF.

V usage is TRBV5-1 and J usage is TRBJ2-3; TCRdb designates TRBD1, a call that cannot be tested without DNA. The CDR3 has 16 amino acids. Germline assignment: CDR1 SGHRS and CDR2 YFSETQ. The CDR3 sequence: CASSLAGGPRSDTQYF.

J is TRBJ2-3 and V is TRBV4-2; the TCRdb call, TRBD2, lacks DNA for checking. The CDR3 is 18 amino acids. CDR1 and CDR2 from the germline V gene are LGHNA and YNFKEQ. The CDR3 loop is CASSQEILAGGLRDTQYF.

This chain links TRBV3-1 with TRBJ1-4. Germline V lookup: CDR1 LGHDT, CDR2 YNNKEL (reference sequence). The CDR3 sequence is 15 residues long. The CDR3 reads CASSLWLSTNEKLFF.

The V and J genes are TRBV12-1 and TRBJ2-3; the D gene TCRdb calls, TRBD1, cannot be checked with no DNA. TRBV12-1 is shown as a pseudogene. The CDR3 has 16 residues. This chain's CDR3 is CASSFGRGQCPDTQYF.

The V and J genes are TRBV6-1 and TRBJ1-4; TCRdb outputs TRBD1, but without DNA this stays unchecked. This CDR3 spans 15 amino acids. The germline gives CDR1 MNHNS, CDR2 SASEGT. This CDR3 is CASRGHGTANEKLFF.

The V gene is TRBV14, the J gene TRBJ2-1; TCRdb's assignment of TRBD1 cannot be checked, as there is no DNA. Per the germline V gene, CDR1 is SGHDN and CDR2 is FVKESK. The CDR3 covers 14 residues. The CDR3 sequence: CASSRAGGRSEQFF.